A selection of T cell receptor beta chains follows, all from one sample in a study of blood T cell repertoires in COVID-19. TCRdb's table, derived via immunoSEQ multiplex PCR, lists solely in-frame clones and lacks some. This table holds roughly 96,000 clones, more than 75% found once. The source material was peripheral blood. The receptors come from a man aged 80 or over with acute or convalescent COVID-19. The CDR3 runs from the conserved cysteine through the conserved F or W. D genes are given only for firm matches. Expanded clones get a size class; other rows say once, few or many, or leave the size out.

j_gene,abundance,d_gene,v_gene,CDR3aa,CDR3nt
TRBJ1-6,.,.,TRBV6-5,CASSYLDSQNSPLHF,TGTGCCAGCAGTTACCTGGACAGCCAGAATTCACCCCTCCACTTT
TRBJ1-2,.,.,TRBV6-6,CASRPQGKEGYTF,TGTGCCAGCAGGCCTCAGGGGAAGGAAGGCTACACCTTC
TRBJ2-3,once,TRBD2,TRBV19,CASSKRGTSTDTQYF,TGTGCCAGTAGTAAGCGGGGAACTAGCACAGATACGCAGTATTTT
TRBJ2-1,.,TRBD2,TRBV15,CATSRDLPLAGGNEQFF,TGTGCCACCAGCAGAGATCTCCCCCTAGCGGGGGGCAATGAGCAGTTCTTC
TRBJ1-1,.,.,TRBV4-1,CASSLMANTEAFF,TGCGCCAGCAGCCTCATGGCGAACACTGAAGCTTTCTTT
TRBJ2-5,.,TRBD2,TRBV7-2,CAGGSLAGQETQYF,TGTGCCGGGGGAAGTCTAGCGGGGCAAGAGACCCAGTACTTC
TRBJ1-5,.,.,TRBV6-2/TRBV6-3,CASSYSEGQPQHF,TGTGCCAGCAGTTACTCCGAGGGTCAGCCCCAGCATTTT
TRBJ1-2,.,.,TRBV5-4,CASTVSGALHGYTF,TGTGCCAGCACCGTGTCAGGGGCGCTTCATGGCTACACCTTC
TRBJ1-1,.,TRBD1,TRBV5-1,CASSPGQGFAFF,TGCGCCAGCAGCCCCGGACAGGGTTTCGCTTTCTTT
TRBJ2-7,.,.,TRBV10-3,CAISEGGQGLYEQYF,TGTGCCATCAGTGAGGGGGGCCAAGGGCTCTACGAGCAGTACTTC
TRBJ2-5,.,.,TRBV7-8,CASSLPQTETYQETQYF,TGTGCCAGCAGCTTACCTCAGACAGAGACGTACCAAGAGACCCAGTACTTC
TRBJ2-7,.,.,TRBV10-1,CASSDSYEQYF,TGCGCCAGCAGTGACTCGTACGAGCAGTACTTC
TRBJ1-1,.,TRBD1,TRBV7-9,CASSLETGGNTEAFF,TGTGCCAGCAGCTTGGAGACAGGGGGAAACACTGAAGCTTTCTTT
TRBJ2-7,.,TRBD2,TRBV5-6,CASRKRGGRSYEQYF,TGTGCCAGCAGGAAGCGGGGGGGCCGTTCCTACGAGCAGTACTTC
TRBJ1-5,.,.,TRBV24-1,CATSDERENPNQPQHF,TGTGCCACCAGTGATGAGAGAGAGAACCCCAATCAGCCCCAGCATTTT
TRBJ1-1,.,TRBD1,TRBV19,CASRIGGLGRSNTEAFF,TGTGCCAGTAGAATAGGGGGCCTCGGACGCTCGAACACTGAAGCTTTCTTT
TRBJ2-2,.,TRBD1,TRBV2,CASRVRRQGGELFF,TGTGCCAGCAGGGTCCGTAGACAGGGCGGGGAGCTGTTTTTT
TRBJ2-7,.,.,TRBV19,CASSLGRGPYGEQYF,TGTGCCAGTAGTCTGGGAAGGGGCCCCTACGGGGAGCAGTACTTC
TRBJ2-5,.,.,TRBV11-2,CASSPTGTQYF,TGTGCCAGCAGCCCAACCGGGACCCAGTACTTC
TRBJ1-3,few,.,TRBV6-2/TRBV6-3,CASGQYFAGNTIYF,TGTGCCAGCGGCCAGTACTTCGCGGGAAACACCATATATTTT
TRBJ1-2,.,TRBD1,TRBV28,CASTPPTGQYGYTF,TGTGCCAGCACCCCTCCGACAGGGCAATATGGCTACACCTTC
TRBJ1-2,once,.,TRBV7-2,CASSLQNSYGYTF,TGTGCCAGCAGCCTCCAGAACAGCTATGGCTACACCTTC
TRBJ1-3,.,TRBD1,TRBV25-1,CASSRTGGGNTIYF,TGTGCCAGCAGTAGAACAGGGGGAGGAAACACCATATATTTT
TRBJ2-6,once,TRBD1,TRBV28,CASQPLTGTGVTGANVLTF,TGTGCCAGCCAACCCCTGACCGGGACAGGGGTAACTGGGGCCAACGTCCTGACTTTC
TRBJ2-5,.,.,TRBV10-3,CAIRGGSEAQYF,TGTGCCATCAGGGGAGGATCAGAGGCCCAGTACTTC
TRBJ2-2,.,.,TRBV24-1,CATSDLKRGTGELFF,TGTGCCACCAGTGATTTGAAGAGGGGGACCGGGGAGCTGTTTTTT
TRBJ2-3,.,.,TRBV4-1,CASSQAVTTDTQYF,TGCGCCAGCAGCCAAGCAGTCACCACAGATACGCAGTATTTT